The following is a T cell receptor (beta chain) sequence with its context. This sample is part of a study of OX40 agonist ivuxolimab in advanced cancers. Study-level background: Patients undergoing dose escalation presented with hepatocellular carcinoma, melanoma, renal cell or head and neck cancer. Partial responses were achieved by three patients: one hepatocellular carcinoma, two cutaneous melanoma.

This CDR3 is 13 amino acids long. The V gene lost 4 bases and the J gene lost 10 bases, with 16 bases spanning the gap. CDR1 and CDR2 from the germline V gene are MNHNY and SVGAGI (reference sequence). Assay: immunoSEQ multiplex PCR; the TCRdb copy retains only in-frame clones and omits some. The sample records fewer than 100,000 clones, roughly 87% being singletons. This material consisted of CD4+ or CD8+ T cells sorted from blood, taken in a trial of the OX40 agonist ivuxolimab. This receptor was taken from an adult with an advanced solid tumor such as melanoma, head and neck, liver or kidney cancer. This chain joins TRBV6-6 and TRBJ1-1, with D tentatively TRBD1 (5 bases). The CDR3 region has the DNA TGTGCCAGCAGTTCCTCCTCTCCCCAGGGAGCTTTCTTT. Its protein is CASSSSSPQGAFF.